The present entry profiles one TCR beta chain with its context. This clone was recorded a few times. The antigen this receptor binds is unknown. Base quality data are lacking; no much larger clone is found one base away. The sample comes from a study of cytomegalovirus exposure and HLA in healthy donors (dated by TCRdb to between 2016 and 2019). Notes on the research overall: An earlier analysis of around 600 of the donors reported 250 to 300 Gb of sequence data and 100 million to 140 million unique TCR beta sequences from some 180 million T cells. Both class I and class II loci were covered by HLA typing, at four-digit resolution. Alongside the repertoire data, information on donor age, sex, ethnicity and CMV serostatus was compiled. Across under 500 genotyped donors of the cohort, an average of about 250,000 unique TCR beta nucleotide sequences per donor were sequenced, and around 20% of those sequences were non-productive. An early release covering just under 650 HLA-typed donors comprised approximately 290 gigabases of sequencing data and roughly 85 million unique TCR sequences. Every repertoire in the discovery cohort had been generated on one and the same sequencing platform. The study used immunosequencing to profile the T cell repertoires of approximately 630 subjects and linked those repertoires to cytomegalovirus serostatus. The study aimed to test whether cataloging public T cell receptors could reveal signatures of past pathogen exposure. A later genetic analysis took genome-wide SNP genotypes for about three fifths of the 666 donors and used that subset as a discovery cohort. High-throughput TCR immunosequencing, statistical association of individual TCRs with disease status, and machine learning were combined to predict cytomegalovirus infection status. Four to six DR-DQ haplotypes were handled as single units for association and clustering because linkage in the cohort was strong. An earlier analysis of several hundred of the donors applied high-throughput TCR beta sequencing to assess whether each TCR beta V gene segment acted as functional or pseudogenic. In the later analysis, no new phenotypic data were used to find candidate immune exposures; instead, reliance was placed on TCR beta sequences and their occurrence across donors. A later analysis re-analyzed previously published TCR beta repertoires from roughly 600 donors and added high-resolution HLA genotyping to study TCR occurrence patterns. Besides the first cohort of more than 650 subjects, a separate validation cohort made up of 95 to 150 different subjects was used. Typing coverage differed by locus: A, B, C, DRB1 and DQB1 were typed in about 629-640 donors, DQA1 in 522, DPA1 in 600 to 610, and DPB1 in 472. Of the roughly 390 genotyped donors, 75% to 85% were placed in the genetic ancestry cluster associated with self-reported Caucasian donors.

From the cysteine through the phenylalanine, the CDR3 covers 14 amino acids. Only CDR3 DNA remains: 42 bases, in frame from the first base. Trimming takes 4 bases from V and 2 bases from J, and the germline ends sit 12 bases apart. The germline V gene encodes CDR1 SGDLS and CDR2 YYNGEE. The research as a whole found: According to a later analysis, most CMV-associated TCR beta chains appeared to be HLA-restricted, and the HLA associations seemed to be driven largely by CMV exposure. A further reported finding was that TCR beta sequences accurately predicted the HLA-A and HLA-B alleles for most subjects in the first cohort. Several of the top co-occurrence clusters appeared to be linked to parvovirus B19, influenza, CMV and Epstein-Barr virus, according to a later analysis. Linkage disequilibrium might explain the correlated functional status among segregating V segments, but an unknown experimental factor could not be ruled out. A later genetic analysis associated a missense DCLRE1C variant with V-gene and J-gene trimming of TCR beta chains, and an independent cohort replicated the association. The authors suggested that the approach could potentially be generalized to other disease states and immunological phenotypes. In this cohort, only TCR beta chains were sequenced, and detectable features were limited by the absence of alpha or paired-chain data. HLA typing was unavailable for some donors at each locus, so association tests used only the typed subset. Sequencing depth was assumed to be roughly uniform across donors in the presence/absence analyses, though that assumption may not hold. In a later analysis, HLA-associated TCR beta chains were found to be more clonally expanded and to have lower generation probabilities than equally common non-associated chains. In a later analysis, the rate of TCR association differed among HLA loci, with DRB1 alleles having the most associated TCRs and HLA-C alleles having the fewest. The only immune exposure information available for the cohort was CMV serostatus. The earlier analysis of 587 of the donors excluded roughly 17 rarely observed V segments, including chromosome 9 orphons, because counts were too low. In the study, some 160 TCR beta chains were listed as associated with cytomegalovirus. The classifier was reported to diagnose cytomegalovirus status with high specificity and sensitivity in both the original cohort and the validation cohort. An earlier analysis of 450 to 750 of the donors showed that most TCR beta V segments appeared in productive rearrangements either about 87% or about 30% of the time, which broadly matched IMGT annotations. In vitro tests confirmed that a few of the cytomegalovirus-associated TCR beta chains recognize cytomegalovirus antigens. When HLA alleles, especially DR and DQ, strongly co-occurred, TCR associations were difficult to assign to individual alleles. Specific HLA alleles were associated with 15,000 to 20,000 TCR beta sequences at a false discovery rate of 0.05 in a later analysis. Some IMGT-functional V segments, including TRBV6-2 and TRBV6-3, could not be distinguished by the 87-base-pair reads and were therefore excluded. Compared with the roughly 670-donor mean, donors in an Asian-associated ancestry cluster had fewer N-insertions in productive TCRs, according to a later genetic analysis. A group of highly shared sequence variants was considered likely to be a technical artifact of the sequencing pipeline. Across donors, most TCR sequences were observed very rarely, whereas some public TCRs were present in many individuals.

In total, fewer than 750 healthy bone marrow donors made up the cohort. At the time of sampling, every cohort member was nominally healthy, though immune exposures that went unrecorded were likely present. CMV serostatus was positive for more than 250 and negative for about 55% of the roughly 670 cohort members, and was not recorded for this donor. Every donor gave a peripheral blood sample, and the peripheral blood mononuclear cells from that sample were used for TCR beta sequencing. The Qiagen DNeasy Blood Extraction Kit was used to extract genomic DNA from the blood cell samples. Receptor amplification or capture employed the immunoSEQ multiplex PCR assay. The multiplex PCR relied on a mix of 60 forward primers for TCR Vbeta segments and 13 reverse primers for TCR Jbeta segments. The CDR3 region of rearranged TCR beta genes was amplified from genomic DNA by a multiplex PCR assay. The amplified TCR beta libraries were sequenced on the Illumina HiSeq System as 87-base-pair reads. Per the authors' processing: A later analysis tallied 75 million to 95 million unique TCR beta chains across the approximately 670 repertoires, and around 12 million of those chains were shared by two or more donors. A nearest-neighbor algorithm error-corrected the raw reads and collapsed the reads into unique sequences, merging closely related sequences to remove PCR and sequencing errors. To assign V, D and J gene segments, CDR3 sequences were aligned to IMGT reference sequences. For a sequence to be retained, a match of at least six nucleotides to both a V gene segment and a J gene segment was required. A rearrangement counted as productive if the CDR3 had no stop codons and remained in frame with V and J, and every other rearrangement counted as non-productive. Following IMGT convention, CDR3 was defined as the stretch from the second conserved V-encoded cysteine to the conserved J-encoded phenylalanine. The earlier analysis of around 640 of the donors excluded sequences that lacked an unambiguous match to a single V gene segment. An earlier analysis of several hundred of the donors called V segments functional above 56.7% productive rearrangements and segregating when the between-donor standard deviation exceeded 5%. A statistical classification framework was developed to diagnose cytomegalovirus status using the catalog of TCR beta chain sequences. In a later analysis, V and J genes were assigned by comparing TCR nucleotide sequences against IMGT/GENE-DB human TR gene sequences. Using the TCRdist pipeline, a later analysis assigned CDR3 sequences along with most-parsimonious VDJ recombination scenarios. A later analysis defined each TCR beta chain by its CDR3 amino acid sequence plus V-gene family, and excluded reads lacking a unique V-gene family. A later analysis removed 592 highly shared, low-generation-probability nucleotide sequences to deal with suspected cross-contamination and a sequencing artifact. In a later analysis, a clonal expansion index was calculated for each public chain from normalized within-repertoire ranks of inferred template counts. A later analysis computed generation probabilities with a VDJ recombination model fitted to out-of-frame rearrangements, and checked the results against IGoR. A later analysis scored TCR-TCR, TCR-HLA and TCR-CMV co-occurrence with hypergeometric tests, applying a repertoire-size bias correction to TCR pairs. A later analysis estimated false discovery rates by permuting HLA or CMV assignments 20 times. In a later analysis, co-occurring TCRs were grouped with DBSCAN, and TCRdist sequence similarity was added when clustering was performed within HLA-allele-positive subsets. Co-occurrence clustering excluded repertoires with fewer than 30,000 or more than 120,000 public chains, plus five with anomalous nucleotide sharing. TCRdb took this table from immuneACCESS and kept in-frame rearrangements with V and J called. Such tables lack part of the clones; where checked against another copy, unresolved V genes explain under half of the gap, and the rest is unexplained. V, J and clone size are taken as reported in that table, and D and trimming were inferred from the DNA itself. The sample includes some 45,000 clones, with roughly half observed a single time. The ten largest make up roughly an eighth of the sample.

Sample: PBMCs. Recombination connected TRBV9 to TRBJ2-5, and perhaps TRBD1 as D gene, on 6 matching bases. This receptor was obtained from a human donor in good health. The nucleotides are TGTGCCAGCAGCCCTCGGGACACTCAAGAGACCCAGTACTTC. It specifies CASSPRDTQETQYF. With the portions outside the CDR3 filled from the reference TRBV9 and TRBJ2-5 genes, the complete variable region becomes DSGVTQTPKHLITATGQRVTLRCSPRSGDLSVYWYQQSLDQGLQFLIQYYNGEERAKGNILERFSAQQFPDLHSELNLSSLELGDSALYFCASSPRDTQETQYFGPGTRLLVL.